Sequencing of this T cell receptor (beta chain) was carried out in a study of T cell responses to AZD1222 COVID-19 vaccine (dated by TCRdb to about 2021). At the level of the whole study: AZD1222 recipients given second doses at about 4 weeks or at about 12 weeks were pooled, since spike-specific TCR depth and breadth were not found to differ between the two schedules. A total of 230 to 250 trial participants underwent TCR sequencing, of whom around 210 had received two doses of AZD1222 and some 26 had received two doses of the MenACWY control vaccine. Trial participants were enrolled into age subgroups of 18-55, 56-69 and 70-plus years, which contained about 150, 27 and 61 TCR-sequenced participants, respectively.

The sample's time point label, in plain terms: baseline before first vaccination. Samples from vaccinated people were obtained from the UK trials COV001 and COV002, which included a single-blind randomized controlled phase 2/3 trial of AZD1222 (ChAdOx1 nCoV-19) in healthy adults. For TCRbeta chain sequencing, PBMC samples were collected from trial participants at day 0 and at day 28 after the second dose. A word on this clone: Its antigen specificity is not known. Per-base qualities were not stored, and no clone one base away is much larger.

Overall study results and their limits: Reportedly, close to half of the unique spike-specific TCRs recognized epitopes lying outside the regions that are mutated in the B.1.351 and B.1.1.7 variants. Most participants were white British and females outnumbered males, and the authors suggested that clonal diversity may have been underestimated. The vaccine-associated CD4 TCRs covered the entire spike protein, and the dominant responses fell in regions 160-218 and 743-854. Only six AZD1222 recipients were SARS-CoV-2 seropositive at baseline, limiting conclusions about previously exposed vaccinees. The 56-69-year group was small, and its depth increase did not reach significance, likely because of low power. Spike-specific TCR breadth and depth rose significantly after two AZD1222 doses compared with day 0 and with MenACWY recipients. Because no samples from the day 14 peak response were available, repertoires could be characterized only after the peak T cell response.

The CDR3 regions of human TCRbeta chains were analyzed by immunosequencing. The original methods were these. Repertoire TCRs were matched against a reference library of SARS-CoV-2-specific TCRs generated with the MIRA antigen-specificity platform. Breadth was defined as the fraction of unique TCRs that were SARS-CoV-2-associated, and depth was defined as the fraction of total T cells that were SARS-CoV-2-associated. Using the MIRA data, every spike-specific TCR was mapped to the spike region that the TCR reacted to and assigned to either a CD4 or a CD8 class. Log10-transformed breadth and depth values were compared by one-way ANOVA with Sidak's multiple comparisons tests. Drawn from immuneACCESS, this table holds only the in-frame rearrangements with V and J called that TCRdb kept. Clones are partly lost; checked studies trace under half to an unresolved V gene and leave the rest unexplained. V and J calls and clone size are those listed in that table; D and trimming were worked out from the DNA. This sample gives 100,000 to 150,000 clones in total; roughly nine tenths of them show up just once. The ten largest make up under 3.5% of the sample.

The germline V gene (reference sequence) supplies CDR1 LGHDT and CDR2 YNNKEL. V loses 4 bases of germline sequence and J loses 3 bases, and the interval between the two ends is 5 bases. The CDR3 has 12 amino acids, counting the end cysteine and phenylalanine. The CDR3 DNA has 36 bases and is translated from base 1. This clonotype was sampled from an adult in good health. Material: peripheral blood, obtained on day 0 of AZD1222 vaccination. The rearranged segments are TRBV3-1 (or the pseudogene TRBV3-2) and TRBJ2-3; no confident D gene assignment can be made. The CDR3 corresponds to CASSPATDTQYF. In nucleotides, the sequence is TGTGCCAGCAGCCCAGCTACAGATACGCAGTATTTT.